This T cell receptor beta chain derives from a study of multiple sclerosis patients with progressive multifocal leukoencephalopathy (dated by TCRdb to about 2019). Turning to the overall study: The study examined peripheral T and B cells of MS patients who developed PML (4 under natalizumab, 1 after alemtuzumab) and treated patients who did not. From before therapy, through 6 and 12 months, up to PML onset, two natalizumab-treated patients who later developed PML were tracked longitudinally. The study was designed to detect JC virus-specific or public T-cell expansions arising at the time of PML onset. Beyond this particular receptor, the publication reports: Because of the small, descriptive cohort, whether findings reflect JC virus infection or general immunocompromise remained unclear. Only peripheral blood was analyzed, although cerebrospinal fluid or brain lymphocytes might be more informative for natalizumab-associated PML. When PML developed, neither common TRBV or TRBJ gene usage nor preferential TRBV-TRBJ pairings were detected. In most PML patients, lower normalized Shannon entropy suggested less diverse TRB repertoires, while the natalizumab-treated controls had values close to 1. TRB clones above 0.5% frequency appeared only in PML patients, but expanded clones at PML onset were already present before and during natalizumab therapy.

Comments on this clone: Which antigen it targets is not known. There are no base qualities to consult, and no much larger clone falls within one base.

The CDR3 contains 15 residues, cysteine and phenylalanine counted. The DNA shown is the 45-base CDR3, in frame from base 1. The time point label for this specimen denotes: time of PML onset. What this sample's treatment or condition label stands for: on natalizumab therapy at sampling. Diagnosis of PML was based on clinical and MRI findings and confirmed by finding JC virus DNA in cerebrospinal fluid. Among the natalizumab-treated patients, PML showed up after anywhere between roughly 15 and 60 months of natalizumab therapy. Every listed patient had received interferon beta before, and every PML patient was female. Blood samples at T3 were obtained at the time of PML onset. Ficoll-Hypaque density gradient centrifugation was used to isolate peripheral blood mononuclear cells. TRB CDR3 regions were amplified from genomic DNA with the immunoSEQ two-step multiplex PCR at survey-level depth. Synthetic inline TR CDR3 controls covering all V-J pairings were spiked into each PCR so that template counts could be estimated and amplification bias removed. Reads were processed so that amplification and sequencing bias were reduced, and quantification was performed against synthetic TR CDR3 analogs. The authors processed their data as follows. Raw data were processed in ImmunoSEQ Analyzer, with out-of-frame sequences and CDR3s containing stop codons removed, and gene names were assigned according to IMGT nomenclature. Normalized Shannon entropy, defined as 1 minus Pielou's evenness, served as the summary measure of repertoire diversity. TRB sequences were treated as identical only when sharing V gene, J gene and CDR3. Public PML clonotypes were CDR3s found in two or more PML-onset samples but not found earlier, in controls, or in public databases. Positional CDR3 amino acid composition was analyzed in Skylign with the observed count method. Entries here come from immuneACCESS through TCRdb and include only in-frame sequences with V and J called. Some clones fail to appear in such tables; in the studies checked, an unresolved V gene covers under half of the shortfall, and the cause of the remainder is unknown. V and J calls plus clone size are reproduced from that table; the DNA served to infer D and trimming. This sample gives 30,000 or so clones in total; about 90% of them show up just once. The ten largest account for roughly 3.1% of the sample.

This clonotype originated in a human donor with progressive multifocal leukoencephalopathy. The V gene is TRBV21-1 and the J gene is TRBJ2-7. TRBV21-1 is a pseudogene segment. The sample in question was PBMCs, obtained from a patient treated with natalizumab. The CDR3: CASSKTGLPYVGQYF. The DNA reads as follows: TGTGCCAGCAGCAAAACCGGGCTCCCGTACGTGGGGCAGTACTTC.